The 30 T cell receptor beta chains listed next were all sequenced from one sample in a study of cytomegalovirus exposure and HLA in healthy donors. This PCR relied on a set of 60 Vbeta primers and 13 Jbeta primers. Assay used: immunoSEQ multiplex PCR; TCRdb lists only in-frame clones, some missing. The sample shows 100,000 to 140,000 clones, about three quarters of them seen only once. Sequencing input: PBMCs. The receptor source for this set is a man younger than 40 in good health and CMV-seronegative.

This chain's CDR3 is CASSSWTSRSYNEQFF. The CDR3 DNA reads as TGTGCCAGCAGCTCCTGGACTAGCAGAAGCTACAATGAGCAGTTCTTC. The chain links TRBV7-9 to TRBJ2-1, with 8 bases fitting TRBD2. V lost 4 bases and J lost 3; bases outside the gene matches: 8. This CDR3 has 16 amino acids. Germline-derived CDR1 and CDR2 are SEHNR and FQNEAQ (reference sequence).

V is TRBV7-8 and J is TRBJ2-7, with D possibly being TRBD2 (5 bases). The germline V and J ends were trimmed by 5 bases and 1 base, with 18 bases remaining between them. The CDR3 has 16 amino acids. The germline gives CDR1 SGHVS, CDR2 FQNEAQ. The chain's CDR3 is CASSPMRVPNSYEQYF. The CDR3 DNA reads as TGTGCCAGCAGCCCTATGCGGGTCCCCAATTCCTACGAGCAGTACTTC.

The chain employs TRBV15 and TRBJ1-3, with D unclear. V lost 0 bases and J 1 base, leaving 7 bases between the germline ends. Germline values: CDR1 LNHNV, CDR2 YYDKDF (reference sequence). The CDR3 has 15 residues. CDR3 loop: CATSRDLQSGNTIYF. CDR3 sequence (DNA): TGTGCCACCAGCAGAGATCTGCAGTCTGGAAACACCATATATTTT.

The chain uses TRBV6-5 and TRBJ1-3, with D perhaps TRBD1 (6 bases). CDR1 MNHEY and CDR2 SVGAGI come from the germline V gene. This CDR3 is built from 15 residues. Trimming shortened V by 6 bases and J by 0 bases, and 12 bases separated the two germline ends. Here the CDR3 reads CASRLDSFSGNTIYF. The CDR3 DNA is TGTGCCAGCAGATTGGACAGCTTCTCTGGAAACACCATATATTTT.

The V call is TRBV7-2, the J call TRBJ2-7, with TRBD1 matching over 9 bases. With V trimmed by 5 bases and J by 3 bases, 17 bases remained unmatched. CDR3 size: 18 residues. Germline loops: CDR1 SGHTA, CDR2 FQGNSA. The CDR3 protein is CASSHLTSGGTGYYEQYF. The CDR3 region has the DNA TGTGCCAGCAGCCATCTAACTAGTGGCGGGACAGGGTACTACGAGCAGTACTTC.

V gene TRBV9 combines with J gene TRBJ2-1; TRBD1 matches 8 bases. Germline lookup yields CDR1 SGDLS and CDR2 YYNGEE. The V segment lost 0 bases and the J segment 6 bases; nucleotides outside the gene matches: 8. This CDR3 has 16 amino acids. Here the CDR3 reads CASSVAYRTGGNEQFF. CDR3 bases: TGTGCCAGCAGCGTAGCTTACCGAACAGGGGGCAATGAGCAGTTCTTC.

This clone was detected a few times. In DNA, the CDR3 is TGTGCCAGCAGTTTAGGACACCAAAGCAATCAGCCCCAGCATTTT. This translates into CASSLGHQSNQPQHF. This chain uses TRBV28 with TRBJ1-5; D is possibly TRBD1 (5 bases). V lost 2 bases and J 1 base, leaving 9 bases between the germline ends. This CDR3 contains 15 residues. Germline CDR1 reads MDHEN; CDR2 reads SYDVKM.

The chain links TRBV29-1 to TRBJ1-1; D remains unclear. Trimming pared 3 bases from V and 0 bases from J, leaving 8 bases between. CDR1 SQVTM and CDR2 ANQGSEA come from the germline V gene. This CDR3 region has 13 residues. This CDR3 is CSVDTAMNTEAFF. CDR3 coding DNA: TGCAGCGTTGACACAGCCATGAACACTGAAGCTTTCTTT. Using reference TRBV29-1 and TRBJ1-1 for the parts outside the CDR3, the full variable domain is SAVISQKPSRDICQRGTSLTIQCQVDSQVTMMFWYRQQPGQSLTLIATANQGSEATYESGFVIDKFPISRPNLTFSTLTVSNMSPEDSSIYLCSVDTAMNTEAFFGQGTRLTVV.

This chain's CDR3 is CASSVTAYQETQYF. CDR3 DNA: TGTGCCAGCAGCGTAACAGCTTACCAAGAGACCCAGTACTTC. The chain links TRBV9 to TRBJ2-5; D gene ambiguous. V dropped 1 base and J dropped 0 bases, with 7 bases sitting between them. The CDR3 totals 14 residues. Germline V gene lookup returns CDR1 SGDLS and CDR2 YYNGEE.

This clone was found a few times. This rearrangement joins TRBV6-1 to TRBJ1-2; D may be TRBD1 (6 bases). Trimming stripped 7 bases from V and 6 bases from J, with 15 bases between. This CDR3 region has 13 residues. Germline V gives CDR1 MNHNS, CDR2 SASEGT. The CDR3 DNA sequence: TGTGCCAGCACCTTACAACAGGGTGATGGCTACACCTTC. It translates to CASTLQQGDGYTF.

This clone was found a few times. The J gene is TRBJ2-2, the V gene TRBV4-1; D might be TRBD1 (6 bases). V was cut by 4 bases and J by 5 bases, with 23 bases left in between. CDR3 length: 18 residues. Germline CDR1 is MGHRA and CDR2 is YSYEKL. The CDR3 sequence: CASSRGSGALRPTGELFF. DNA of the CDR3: TGCGCCAGCAGCCGCGGGTCAGGGGCACTCCGTCCAACCGGGGAGCTGTTTTTT.

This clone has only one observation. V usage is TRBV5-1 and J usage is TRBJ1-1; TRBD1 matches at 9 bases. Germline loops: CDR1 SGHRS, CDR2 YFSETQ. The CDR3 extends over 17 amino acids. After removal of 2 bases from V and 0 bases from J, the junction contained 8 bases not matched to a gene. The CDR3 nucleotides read TGCGCCAGCAGCTTATATGGACAGGGGCACATGAACACTGAAGCTTTCTTT. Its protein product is CASSLYGQGHMNTEAFF. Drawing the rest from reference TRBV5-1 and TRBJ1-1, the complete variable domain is KAGVTQTPRYLIKTRGQQVTLSCSPISGHRSVSWYQQTPGQGLQFLFEYFSETQRNKGNFPGRFSGRQFSNSRSEMNVSTLELGDSALYLCASSLYGQGHMNTEAFFGQGTRLTVV.

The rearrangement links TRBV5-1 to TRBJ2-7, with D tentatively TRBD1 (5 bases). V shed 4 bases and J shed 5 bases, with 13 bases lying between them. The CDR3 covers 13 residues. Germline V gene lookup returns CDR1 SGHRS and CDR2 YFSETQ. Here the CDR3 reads CASSPLRVDEQYF. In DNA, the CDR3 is TGCGCCAGCAGCCCACTCAGGGTAGACGAGCAGTACTTC. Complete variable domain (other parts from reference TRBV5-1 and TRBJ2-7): KAGVTQTPRYLIKTRGQQVTLSCSPISGHRSVSWYQQTPGQGLQFLFEYFSETQRNKGNFPGRFSGRQFSNSRSEMNVSTLELGDSALYLCASSPLRVDEQYFGPGTRLTVT.

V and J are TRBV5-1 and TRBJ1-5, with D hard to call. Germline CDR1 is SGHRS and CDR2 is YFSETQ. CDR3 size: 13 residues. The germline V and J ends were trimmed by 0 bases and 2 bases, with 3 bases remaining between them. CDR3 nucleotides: TGCGCCAGCAGCTTGGCGGGCAATCAGCCCCAGCATTTT. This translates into CASSLAGNQPQHF.

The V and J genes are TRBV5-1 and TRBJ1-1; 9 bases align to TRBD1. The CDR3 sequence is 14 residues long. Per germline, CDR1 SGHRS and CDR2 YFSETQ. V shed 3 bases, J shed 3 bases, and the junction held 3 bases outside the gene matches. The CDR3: CASSSGQGDTEAFF. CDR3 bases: TGCGCCAGCAGCTCGGGACAGGGAGACACTGAAGCTTTCTTT.

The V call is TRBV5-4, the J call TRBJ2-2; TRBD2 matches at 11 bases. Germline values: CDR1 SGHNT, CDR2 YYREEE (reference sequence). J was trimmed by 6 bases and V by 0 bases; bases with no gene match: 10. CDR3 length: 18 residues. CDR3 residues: CASSLADVLAGGPGELFF. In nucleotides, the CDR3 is TGTGCCAGCAGCTTGGCCGATGTATTAGCGGGGGGGCCCGGGGAGCTGTTTTTT.

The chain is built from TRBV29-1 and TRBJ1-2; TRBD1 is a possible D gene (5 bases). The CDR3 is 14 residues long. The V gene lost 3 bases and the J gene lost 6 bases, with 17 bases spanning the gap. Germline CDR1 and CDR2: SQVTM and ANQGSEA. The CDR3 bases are TGCAGCGTTGAGCGGGGGGATTGGGGGGATGGCTACACCTTC. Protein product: CSVERGDWGDGYTF.

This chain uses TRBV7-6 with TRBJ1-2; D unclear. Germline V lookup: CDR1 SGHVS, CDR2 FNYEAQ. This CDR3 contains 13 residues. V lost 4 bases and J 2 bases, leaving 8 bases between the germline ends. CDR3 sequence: CASSSNLNYGYTF. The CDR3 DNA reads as TGTGCCAGCAGCTCGAACCTAAACTATGGCTACACCTTC. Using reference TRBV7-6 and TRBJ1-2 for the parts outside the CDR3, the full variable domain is GAGVSQSPRYKVTKRGQDVALRCDPISGHVSLYWYRQALGQGPEFLTYFNYEAQQDKSGLPNDRFSAERPEGSISTLTIQRTEQRDSAMYRCASSSNLNYGYTFGSGTRLTVV.

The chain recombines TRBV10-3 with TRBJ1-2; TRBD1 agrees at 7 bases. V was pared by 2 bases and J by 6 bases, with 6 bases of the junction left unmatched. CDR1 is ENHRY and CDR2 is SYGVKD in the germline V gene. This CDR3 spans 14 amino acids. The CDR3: CAISEAKTGHGYTF. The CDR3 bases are TGTGCCATCAGTGAGGCGAAGACAGGGCATGGCTACACCTTC.

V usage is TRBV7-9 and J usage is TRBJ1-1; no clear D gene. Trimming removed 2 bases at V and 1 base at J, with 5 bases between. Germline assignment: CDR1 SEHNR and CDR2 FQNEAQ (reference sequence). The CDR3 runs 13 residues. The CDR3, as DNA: TGTGCCAGCAGCTTAACCAGGAACACTGAAGCTTTCTTT. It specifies CASSLTRNTEAFF.

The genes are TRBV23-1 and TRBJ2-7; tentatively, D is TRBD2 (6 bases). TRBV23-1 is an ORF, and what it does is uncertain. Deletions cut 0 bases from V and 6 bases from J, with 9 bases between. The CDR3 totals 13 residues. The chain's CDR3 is CASSQSGGSEQYF. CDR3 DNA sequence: TGCGCCAGCAGTCAATCCGGAGGGTCCGAGCAGTACTTC.

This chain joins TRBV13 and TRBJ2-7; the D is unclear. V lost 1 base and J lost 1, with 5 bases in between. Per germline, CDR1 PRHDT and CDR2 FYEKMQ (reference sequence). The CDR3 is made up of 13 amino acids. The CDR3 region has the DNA TGTGCCAGCAGCTTAGCAGGATCCTACGAGCAGTACTTC. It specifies CASSLAGSYEQYF.

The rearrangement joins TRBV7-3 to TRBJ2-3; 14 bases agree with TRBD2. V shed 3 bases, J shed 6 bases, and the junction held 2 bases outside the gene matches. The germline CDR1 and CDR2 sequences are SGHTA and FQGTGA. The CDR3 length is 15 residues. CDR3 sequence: CASSLGLAGADTQYF. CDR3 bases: TGTGCCAGCAGCTTGGGACTAGCGGGAGCTGATACGCAGTATTTT.

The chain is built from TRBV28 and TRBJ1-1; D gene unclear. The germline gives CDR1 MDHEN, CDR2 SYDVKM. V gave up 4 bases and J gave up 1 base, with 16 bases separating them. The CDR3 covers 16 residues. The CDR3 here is CASSSLAGAGNTEAFF. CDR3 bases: TGTGCCAGCAGTTCCCTCGCCGGCGCGGGGAACACTGAAGCTTTCTTT.

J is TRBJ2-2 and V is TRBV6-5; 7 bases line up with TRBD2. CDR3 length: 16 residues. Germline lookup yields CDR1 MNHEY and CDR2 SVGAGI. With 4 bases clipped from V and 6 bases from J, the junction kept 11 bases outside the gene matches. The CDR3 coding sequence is TGTGCCAGCAGTTTAAGACTAGCTTTTAGTTCCGGGGAGCTGTTTTTT. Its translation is CASSLRLAFSSGELFF.

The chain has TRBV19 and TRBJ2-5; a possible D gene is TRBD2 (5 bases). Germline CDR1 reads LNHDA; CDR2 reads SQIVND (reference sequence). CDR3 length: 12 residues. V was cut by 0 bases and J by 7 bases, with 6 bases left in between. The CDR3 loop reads CASSIDRGTQYF. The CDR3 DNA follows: TGTGCCAGTAGTATAGATCGGGGGACCCAGTACTTC.

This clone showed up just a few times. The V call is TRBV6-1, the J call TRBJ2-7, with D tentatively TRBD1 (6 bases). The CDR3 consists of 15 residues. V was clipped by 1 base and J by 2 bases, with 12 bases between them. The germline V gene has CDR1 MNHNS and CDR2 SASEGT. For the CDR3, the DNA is TGTGCCAGCAGTGAAGGGGACATTTCGACCTACGAGCAGTACTTC. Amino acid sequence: CASSEGDISTYEQYF.

CDR3 residues: CASSLLRTDDQPQHF. CDR3 DNA: TGTGCCAGCAGTTTGCTTCGGACAGACGATCAGCCCCAGCATTTT. This chain links TRBV28 with TRBJ1-5; the D gene is possibly TRBD1 (6 bases). The CDR3 is 15 residues long. Germline CDR1 reads MDHEN; CDR2 reads SYDVKM. Trimming removed 3 bases from V and 5 bases from J, with 14 bases in between.

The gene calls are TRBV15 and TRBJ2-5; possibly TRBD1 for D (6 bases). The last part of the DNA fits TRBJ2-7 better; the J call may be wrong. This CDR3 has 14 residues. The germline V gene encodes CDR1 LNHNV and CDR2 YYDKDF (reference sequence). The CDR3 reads CATSRPDRNYEQYF. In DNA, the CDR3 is TGTGCCACCAGCAGGCCTGACAGGAACTACGAGCAGTACTTC.

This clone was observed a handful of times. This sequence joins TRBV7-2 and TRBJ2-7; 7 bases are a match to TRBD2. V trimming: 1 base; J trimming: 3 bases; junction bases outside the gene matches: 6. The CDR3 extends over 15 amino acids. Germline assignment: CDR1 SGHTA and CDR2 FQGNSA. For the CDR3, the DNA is TGTGCCAGCAGCTTAGTGCCTAGCGGAGTCTACGAGCAGTACTTC. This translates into CASSLVPSGVYEQYF.